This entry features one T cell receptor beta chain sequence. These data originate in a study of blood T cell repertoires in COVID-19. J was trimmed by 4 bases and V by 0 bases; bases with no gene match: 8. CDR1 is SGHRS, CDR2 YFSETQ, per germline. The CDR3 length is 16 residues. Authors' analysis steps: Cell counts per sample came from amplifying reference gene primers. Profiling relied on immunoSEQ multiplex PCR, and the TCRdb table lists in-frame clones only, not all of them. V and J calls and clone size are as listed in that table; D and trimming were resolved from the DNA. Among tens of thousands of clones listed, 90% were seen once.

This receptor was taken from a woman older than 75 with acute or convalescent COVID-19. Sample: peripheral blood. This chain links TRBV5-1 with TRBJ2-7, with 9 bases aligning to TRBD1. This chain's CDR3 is CASSLAIGGQGYEQYF. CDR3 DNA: TGCGCCAGCAGCTTGGCCATTGGGGGACAGGGTTACGAGCAGTACTTC.